The present T cell receptor beta chain was sequenced within a study of T cell repertoires in cytomegalovirus infection (dated by TCRdb to the late 2010s). For the wider study: Alongside well-studied HLA-B-restricted epitopes, the peptide stimulations were aimed at recently identified HLA-C-restricted CMV epitopes, whose presentation resists viral immunomodulation. The HLA type of each donor mattered for the analysis, because public TCR beta signatures pointed to carriage of CMV infection along with the matching HLA type. Study-level results and caveats: The ex vivo response was dominated by HLA-C-restricted CMV-specific TCR beta clonotypes, and the single most frequent clonotype in two of eight donors was supplied by these HLA-C-restricted clonotypes. Cumulative frequency of public TCR beta family members discriminated carriers of CMV infection plus the relevant HLA type in this cohort and an independent roughly 330-donor cohort.

The CDR3 runs 15 amino acids, cysteine and phenylalanine included. Left in the record is the CDR3 DNA by itself, 45 bases read in frame from the first base. A distance of 17 bases separates the germline ends of V and J, which lose 5 bases and 6 bases respectively. The germline V gene provides CDR1 SGHTA and CDR2 FQGNSA. The treatment or condition label corresponds to: in vitro stimulation with specific CMV peptide epitopes to enrich CMV-specific T cells. This clonotype was detected ten times or more. Its target antigen remains unknown. Base qualities are not at hand, and no much larger clone is one base apart. Reads for this sample came from an Illumina HiSeq 1500. In TCRdb, the public reads were trimmed at Q25 with fastp and aligned with MiXCR, with productive beta chains retained. Every CDR3 protein is listed once, alongside the most common genes and DNA of its rows. Within this sample are about 770,000 distinct CDR3 sequences, with 25% to 30% of them counted one time only. The top ten clonotypes cover under 15% of the sample.

Material: cultured CD8+ T cells from PBMCs, obtained from culture after CMV antigen stimulation. This clonotype was obtained from a human donor in good health (CMV status not recorded). Some clones in this sample may be carry-over from other donors' samples. Rearrangement joined TRBV7-2 to TRBJ2-1; perhaps TRBD1 is the D gene, with 6 bases matching. The DNA is as follows: TGTGCCAGCAGCAACCGGCAACAGGGCATCAATGAGCAGTTCTTC. Translated, this is CASSNRQQGINEQFF.